The TCR beta chain described here comes from a study of CD8+ T cells in alopecia areata. Study findings and constraints: Sharing of TCR sequences between patients (possibly for HLA-related reasons) was less clear than in mice.

The treatment was: oral pan-JAK inhibitor, 5-10 mg twice daily. The V end was cut by 2 bases, the J end by 2 bases, with 13 bases between. Germline CDR1 and CDR2: MNHEY and SMNVEV (reference sequence). This CDR3 spans 16 amino acids. Following extraction, RNA underwent reverse transcription to cDNA, which served as the sequencing template. The protocol was immunoSEQ multiplex PCR, while the TCRdb copy is restricted to in-frame clones and leaves out a portion. Altogether fewer than 150,000 clones are present, 82% being singletons, with the ten largest covering roughly 25%. As for this clone: Its antigen is not known.

Sequencing was performed on CD8+ T cells sorted from blood, taken at week 4, from a patient treated with tofacitinib. The receptor was isolated from a human donor with alopecia areata. The chain links TRBV27 to TRBJ2-1, with a possible D match to TRBD1 (7 bases). CDR3: CASSLRGGQAYNEQFF. CDR3 in DNA: TGTGCCAGCAGTTTAAGGGGAGGACAGGCCTACAATGAGCAGTTCTTC.